The clone carrying this T cell receptor beta chain was found a few times. This sample stems from a study of blood T cell repertoires in COVID-19. CDR3 length equals 14 residues. V was clipped by 3 bases and J by 2 bases, with 8 bases between them. Germline CDR1 reads SGDLS; CDR2 reads YYNGEE. In the authors' workflow: Reference gene primers were amplified, and this amplification served to estimate nucleated cell counts. The method was immunoSEQ multiplex PCR; TCRdb's version includes in-frame clones alone and lacks a portion of them. D and trimming were read from the DNA, whereas the V and J calls and clone size are those reported in that table. The top ten hold 1.7% of the sample, which has 350,000 to 400,000 clones, over 85% seen once. Allocation to cohorts depended on clinical history reported by the participants.

The sequenced sample was PBMCs or T cells enriched from blood (not recorded which). V usage is TRBV9 and J usage is TRBJ2-2; D unclear. The TCR was taken from a woman in her 30s who had recovered from COVID-19. The CDR3 loop is CASSARANTGELFF. The CDR3 DNA sequence: TGTGCCAGCAGCGCGCGTGCCAACACCGGGGAGCTGTTTTTT.